This passage covers 21 T cell receptor beta chains from one sample sequenced in a study of blood T cell repertoires in COVID-19. Here immunoSEQ multiplex PCR was the method, and the copy in TCRdb shows in-frame clones only, minus some. This sample has around 180,000 clones, with 88% found just once. Sequenced sample: peripheral blood. Receptor source: a man aged 55 to 70 with acute or convalescent COVID-19.

The sample holds one count of this clone. The chain couples TRBV19 to TRBJ1-6; tentative D call: TRBD1 (6 bases). V gave up 5 bases and J gave up 9 bases, with 17 bases separating them. CDR1 LNHDA and CDR2 SQIVND come from the germline V gene (reference sequence). The CDR3 consists of 15 residues. The CDR3 DNA reads TGTGCCAGTAGTGTACGACAGGAGGCTTTTTCACCCCTCCACTTT. Its protein product is CASSVRQEAFSPLHF.

The chain joins TRBV13 to TRBJ2-2; TRBD1 might be the D (6 bases). Germline CDR1 reads PRHDT; CDR2 reads FYEKMQ (reference sequence). This CDR3 contains 14 residues. Deletions cut 3 bases from V and 5 bases from J, with 10 bases between. The CDR3, as DNA: TGTGCCAGCAGCTTGAGCAGGGGTACCGGGGAGCTGTTTTTT. It encodes CASSLSRGTGELFF.

V usage is TRBV3-1 (or the pseudogene TRBV3-2) and J usage is TRBJ1-2; D is unresolved. Trimming shortened V by 2 bases and J by 6 bases, and 7 bases separated the two germline ends. CDR3 length: 12 amino acids. CDR1 and CDR2 (germline): LGHDT, YNNKEL (reference sequence). The CDR3 nucleotides are TGTGCCAGCAGCCAACCCGTTAATGGCTACACCTTC. This sequence encodes CASSQPVNGYTF.

The chain employs TRBV28 and TRBJ2-2, with TRBD2 as a possible D gene (5 bases). Germline V gene sequence: CDR1 MDHEN, CDR2 SYDVKM. Trimming stripped 7 bases from V and 7 bases from J, with 10 bases between. The CDR3 is 12 amino acids. CDR3 region: CASTLAFGELFF. DNA for the CDR3: TGTGCCAGCACCTTAGCGTTCGGGGAGCTGTTTTTT.

The CDR3 sequence: CASSEALQNTIYF. The DNA of the CDR3 is TGTGCCAGCAGTGAAGCGCTTCAGAACACCATATATTTT. This chain joins TRBV6-1 and TRBJ1-3; the D is unclear. Germline V gene sequence: CDR1 MNHNS, CDR2 SASEGT. The ends were cut back, 0 bases at V and 7 bases at J, with 7 bases in the middle. This CDR3 has 13 amino acids.

The chain uses TRBV30 and TRBJ1-5; D perhaps matches TRBD1 (6 bases). Trimming pared 3 bases from V and 3 bases from J, leaving 12 bases between. Germline values: CDR1 GTSNPN, CDR2 SVGIG (reference sequence). The CDR3 totals 14 residues. The CDR3: CAWSPGQINQPQHF. CDR3 coding DNA: TGTGCCTGGAGCCCCGGACAGATCAATCAGCCCCAGCATTTT.

This sequence joins TRBV19 and TRBJ1-1; D remains unclear. CDR1 is LNHDA, CDR2 SQIVND, per germline (reference sequence). Between the trimmed V and J ends, which lost 7 bases and 1 base, there was a span of 10 bases. This CDR3 contains 13 residues. The CDR3 sequence: CASTSTKNTEAFF. In DNA, the CDR3 is TGTGCCAGTACATCAACTAAGAACACTGAAGCTTTCTTT.

This chain joins TRBV7-9 and TRBJ1-5, with 8 bases that match TRBD1. V trimming: 1 base; J trimming: 2 bases; junction bases outside the gene matches: 10. CDR1 and CDR2 (germline): SEHNR, FQNEAQ (reference sequence). The CDR3 is 18 residues long. The CDR3 coding sequence is TGTGCCAGCAGCTTAGGGGGCAGGGGGCTTTTTGGCAATCAGCCCCAGCATTTT. This codes for CASSLGGRGLFGNQPQHF.

This clone was recorded only once. This chain connects TRBV5-6 to TRBJ1-1; a possible D gene is TRBD1 (6 bases). There are 17 residues in the CDR3. Germline V gives CDR1 SGHDT, CDR2 YYEEEE. V gave up 0 bases and J gave up 4 bases, with 19 bases separating them. CDR3 residues: CASSLELGGTGLTEAFF. CDR3 sequence (DNA): TGTGCCAGCAGCTTGGAATTAGGGGGAACAGGCCTCACTGAAGCTTTCTTT.

This clone was detected only a few times. The chain has TRBV28 and TRBJ1-5; D perhaps matches TRBD1 (5 bases). Germline loops: CDR1 MDHEN, CDR2 SYDVKM. The CDR3 has 13 amino acids. Trimming removed 2 bases at V and 9 bases at J, with 11 bases between. CDR3 region: CASSLDGQMPQHF. The DNA of the CDR3 is TGTGCCAGCAGTTTAGACGGACAAATGCCCCAGCATTTT.

V usage is TRBV27 and J usage is TRBJ2-7, with TRBD2 matching 8 bases. The V gene end was trimmed by 3 bases and the J gene end by 1 base; junction bases not matched to a gene: 5. The CDR3 has 15 residues. CDR1 and CDR2 (germline): MNHEY, SMNVEV (reference sequence). The CDR3 here is CASSFGGGNSYEQYF. The CDR3 nucleotides read TGTGCCAGCAGTTTCGGCGGGGGGAATTCCTACGAGCAGTACTTC.

The chain is built from TRBV5-1 and TRBJ1-4; the D is unclear. V was shortened by 0 bases and J by 2 bases, with 5 bases between the two germline ends. This CDR3 spans 14 amino acids. Germline V gene data show CDR1 as SGHRS and CDR2 as YFSETQ. The CDR3 region has the DNA TGCGCCAGCAGCTTGGGGCACACTAATGAAAAACTGTTTTTT. Its protein is CASSLGHTNEKLFF.

The chain carries TRBV6-5 and TRBJ2-1; 7 nucleotides agree with TRBD2. Germline V CDR1 and CDR2: MNHEY, SVGAGI. This CDR3 has 14 amino acids. V dropped 6 bases and J dropped 4; count of bases not matched to a gene: 6. The CDR3 DNA reads as TGTGCCAGCAGGCTCCGGGAGGAGTACAATGAGCAGTTCTTC. Its protein is CASRLREEYNEQFF.

The chain combines TRBV19 with TRBJ2-7; a weak D match, TRBD2 (6 bases). V was trimmed by 5 bases and J by 4 bases, leaving 12 bases between them. Looked up from germline, CDR1 is LNHDA and CDR2 is SQIVND (reference sequence). The CDR3 consists of 13 residues. CDR3 in amino acids: CASSRRDGYEQYV. The CDR3 bases are TGTGCCAGTAGTCGGCGGGACGGGTACGAGCAGTACGTC.

The J gene is TRBJ2-3, the V gene TRBV2; the match to TRBD2 covers 7 bases. V lost 4 bases to trimming and J lost 1 base; unmatched junction nucleotides: 5. This CDR3 has 15 amino acids. From germline, CDR1 is SNHLY and CDR2 FYNNEI. Here the CDR3 DNA reads TGTGCCAGCAGTGGGGCGCTAGCGGGCACAGATACGCAGTATTTT. Protein: CASSGALAGTDTQYF.

This clone was recorded a few times. The genes are TRBV6-5 and TRBJ1-1, with TRBD1 matching 9 bases. The junction had 8 bases not matched to a gene; V was cut back by 6 bases and J by 6 bases. The CDR3 has 14 residues. Germline V gives CDR1 MNHEY, CDR2 SVGAGI. As DNA, the CDR3 is TGTGCCAGCAGAGCGACAGGGGGTACCCCTGAAGCTTTCTTT. Translated: CASRATGGTPEAFF.

This chain uses TRBV9 with TRBJ2-3; tentative D call: TRBD1 (6 bases). From germline, CDR1 is SGDLS and CDR2 YYNGEE. V shed 3 bases and J shed 6 bases, with 8 bases lying between them. The CDR3 is 12 amino acids. CDR3 amino acids: CASSAQGDTQYF. CDR3 bases: TGTGCCAGCAGCGCCCAGGGGGATACGCAGTATTTT.

This sequence joins TRBV27 and TRBJ2-7; TRBD1 might be the D (5 bases). With 6 bases removed from V and 3 bases from J, the gap between germline ends came to 18 bases. The CDR3 totals 15 residues. The germline gives CDR1 MNHEY, CDR2 SMNVEV (reference sequence). The CDR3 DNA reads TGTGCCAGCAGCCGTCTGCAGGGTCTCAACTACGAGCAGTACTTC. Its translation: CASSRLQGLNYEQYF.

This chain uses TRBV4-2 with TRBJ2-4, with 14 bases fitting TRBD2. V gave up 0 bases and J gave up 0 bases; unmatched junction bases: 4. Germline assignment: CDR1 LGHNA and CDR2 YNFKEQ. The CDR3 consists of 19 residues. The CDR3 loop reads CASSQDGTSGGQAKNIQYF. CDR3 nucleotides: TGTGCCAGCAGCCAAGACGGGACTAGCGGGGGCCAAGCCAAAAACATTCAGTACTTC.

The chain combines TRBV3-1 (or the pseudogene TRBV3-2) with TRBJ1-1; unclear D gene. The V end was cut by 4 bases, the J end by 7 bases, with 13 bases between. This CDR3 contains 13 residues. Germline CDR1 and CDR2: LGHDT and YNNKEL (reference sequence). The DNA of the CDR3 is TGTGCCAGCAGCCCGAGCGGGAGTATTGAAGCTTTCTTT. Translating gives CASSPSGSIEAFF.

This clone was counted a single time. The gene calls are TRBV5-1 and TRBJ2-3; tentatively, D is TRBD2 (5 bases). This CDR3 region has 15 residues. Germline V gene sequence: CDR1 SGHRS, CDR2 YFSETQ. V gave up 4 bases and J gave up 0 bases, with 12 bases separating them. The CDR3 DNA is TGCGCCAGCAGCCCATCTAGCCCTAGCACAGATACGCAGTATTTT. Amino acids: CASSPSSPSTDTQYF.